A single sample gave rise to the 9 T cell receptor beta chains below, sequenced in a study of cytomegalovirus exposure and HLA in healthy donors. Profiling relied on immunoSEQ multiplex PCR, and the TCRdb table lists in-frame clones only, not all of them. Found here are roughly 77,000 clones, 85% to 95% of them singletons; the top ten hold approximately 0.69%. The sequencing sample was made of PBMCs. Receptor source: a woman between 18 and 29 years old in good health and CMV-seronegative.

The V and J genes are TRBV7-2 and TRBJ2-6; 11 bases agree with TRBD1. Germline V gene data show CDR1 as SGHTA and CDR2 as FQGNSA. The CDR3 loop spans 18 amino acids. The junction had 7 bases not matched to a gene; V was cut back by 6 bases and J by 0 bases. CDR3 nucleotide sequence: TGTGCCAGCAGGGGACCGGGACAGGGGGTCTCTGGGGCCAACGTCCTGACTTTC. It yields the protein CASRGPGQGVSGANVLTF.

The genes are TRBV28 and TRBJ2-4; tentatively, D is TRBD2 (7 bases). The germline V and J ends were trimmed by 6 bases and 16 bases, with 22 bases remaining between them. This CDR3 contains 13 residues. The germline gives CDR1 MDHEN, CDR2 SYDVKM. The CDR3 DNA sequence: TGTGCCAGCAGCTTTTTCGGCGGGGGCCGGAAATACTTC. It translates to CASSFFGGGRKYF.

The CDR3 bases are TGTGCCAGCAGCGTAGAGGTGGCTAGCGGGGCAGATACGCAGTATTTT. It yields the protein CASSVEVASGADTQYF. The rearrangement joins TRBV9 to TRBJ2-3; 9 nucleotides agree with TRBD2. The CDR3 contains 16 residues. Germline trimming cut 0 bases from V and 4 bases from J; bases unmatched to any gene: 6. The germline CDR1 and CDR2 sequences are SGDLS and YYNGEE.

This chain links TRBV7-9 with TRBJ1-2; 8 nucleotides match TRBD1. Germline trimming cut 5 bases from V and 4 bases from J; bases unmatched to any gene: 12. This CDR3 comprises 16 residues. Germline CDR1 reads SEHNR; CDR2 reads FQNEAQ (reference sequence). CDR3 bases: TGTGCCAGCAGCCTCACCGGGACAGGCGATCGCTATGGCTACACCTTC. Protein product: CASSLTGTGDRYGYTF.

This sequence joins TRBV18 and TRBJ1-3; 7 bases line up with TRBD1. The CDR3 is 16 amino acids. Losses at the gene ends were 2 bases for V and 0 bases for J; bases not matched to a gene: 4. Germline V lookup: CDR1 KGHSH, CDR2 LQKENI. This chain's CDR3 is CASSPAAGGSGNTIYF. As DNA, the CDR3 is TGTGCCAGCTCACCAGCGGCAGGGGGCTCTGGAAACACCATATATTTT.

This chain connects TRBV7-2 to TRBJ1-1; unclear D gene. The CDR3 totals 12 residues. In germline, CDR1 is SGHTA, CDR2 FQGNSA. Trimming took off 3 bases at V and 4 bases at J, with 6 bases between the two ends. CDR3: CASSFPGTEAFF. CDR3 in DNA: TGTGCCAGCAGCTTTCCGGGCACTGAAGCTTTCTTT.

The chain is built from TRBV7-8 and TRBJ2-3, with 7 positions matching TRBD2. V was clipped by 7 bases and J by 1 base; unmatched bases: 11. This CDR3 contains 16 residues. Per germline, CDR1 SGHVS and CDR2 FQNEAQ. The CDR3 DNA reads TGTGCCAGCACCCTTCCGGTTGGGGGGGGCACAGATACGCAGTATTTT. Protein sequence: CASTLPVGGGTDTQYF. Full variable domain (outside the CDR3, taken from reference TRBV7-8 and TRBJ2-3): GAGVSQSPRYKVAKRGQDVALRCDPISGHVSLFWYQQALGQGPEFLTYFQNEAQLDKSGLPSDRFFAERPEGSVSTLKIQRTQQEDSAVYLCASTLPVGGGTDTQYFGPGTRLTVL.

This chain links TRBV7-9 with TRBJ1-5; no clear D gene. This CDR3 comprises 11 residues. Germline loops: CDR1 SEHNR, CDR2 FQNEAQ (reference sequence). V lost 6 bases and J 5 bases, leaving 5 bases between the germline ends. CDR3 region: CASSPDQPQHF. CDR3 nucleotides: TGTGCCAGCAGTCCAGATCAGCCCCAGCATTTT.

This sequence joins TRBV7-6 and TRBJ2-1; 11 nucleotides agree with TRBD2. Trimming cost V 1 base and J 5 bases; bases outside gene matches: 4. This CDR3 is built from 16 residues. Germline V lookup: CDR1 SGHVS, CDR2 FNYEAQ. This CDR3 reads CASSLVLAGGNNEQFF. In DNA, the CDR3 is TGTGCCAGCAGCTTAGTGCTAGCGGGAGGAAACAATGAGCAGTTCTTC.